This TCR beta chain was captured by sequencing in a study of T-cell memory formation after mild COVID-19. cDNA libraries for TCR alpha and TCR beta, carrying sample barcodes and UMIs, came from 5'RACE with constant-segment primers. TCRdb used MiXCR to reprocess the 5' RACE reads, holding one entry per CDR3 protein. The profile shows about 350,000 distinct CDR3 sequences, around 13% of them singletons. This clonotype has more than one count but fewer than ten. Its antigen is not identified. General study points: Some responding clones appeared in pre-infection memory, suggesting cross-reactive memory joined. Clones that contracted from day 15 to 85 were balanced CD4/CD8, while later expanders leaned CD4+. SARS-CoV-2 specificity of second-wave clones peaking day 37 was unconfirmed.

V trimming: 10 bases; J trimming: 6 bases; junction bases outside the gene matches: 6. The CDR3 is 14 residues long. This clonotype was sampled from a young man who had mild COVID-19 (a few samples of this study predate the infection). Cell type and time point are not known. The chain carries TRBV12-3 or TRBV12-4 and TRBJ2-3, with 14 bases identical to TRBD2. The sequenced material came from PBMCs or a T cell subset sorted from them (not recorded which). CDR3 amino acids: CATRLAGGPDTQYF. Written as DNA, the CDR3 is TGTGCCACCCGACTAGCGGGGGGGCCGGATACGCAGTATTTT.